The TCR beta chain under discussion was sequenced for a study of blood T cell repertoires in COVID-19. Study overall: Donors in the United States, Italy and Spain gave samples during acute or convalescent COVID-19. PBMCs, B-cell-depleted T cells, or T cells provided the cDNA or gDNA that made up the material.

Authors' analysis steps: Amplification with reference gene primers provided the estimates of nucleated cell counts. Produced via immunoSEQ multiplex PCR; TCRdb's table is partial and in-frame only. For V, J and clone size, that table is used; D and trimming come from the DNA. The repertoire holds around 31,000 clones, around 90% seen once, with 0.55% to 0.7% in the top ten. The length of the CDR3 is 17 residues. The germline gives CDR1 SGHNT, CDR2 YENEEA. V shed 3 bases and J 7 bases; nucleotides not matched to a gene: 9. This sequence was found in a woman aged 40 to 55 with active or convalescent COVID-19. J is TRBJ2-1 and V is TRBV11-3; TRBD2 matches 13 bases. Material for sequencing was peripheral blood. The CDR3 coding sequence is TGTGCCAGCAGCTTTCATGGACTAGCGGGAGAGGCGAATGAGCAGTTCTTC. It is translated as CASSFHGLAGEANEQFF.